The entry below describes one TCR beta chain. Its specificity is unknown. These data come from a study of T cell responses to AZD1222 COVID-19 vaccine. The repertoire was sequenced with immunoSEQ multiplex PCR; TCRdb's copy has only in-frame clones and lacks some. Of 100,000 to 150,000 clones in the sample, around 90% were seen once. V lost 2 bases to trimming and J lost 5 bases; unmatched junction nucleotides: 7. Per the germline V gene, CDR1 is SGHTA and CDR2 is FQGNSA. This CDR3 spans 15 amino acids. The study's findings and limits: Only 5 or 6 individuals given AZD1222 were seropositive at baseline. In all cases, repertoires were sampled only after the peak T cell response.

This sequence was found in an adult who received the AZD1222 COVID-19 vaccine. The source material was peripheral blood, sampled 28 days after the second AZD1222 dose. The rearrangement uses TRBV7-2 and TRBJ2-7; 9 bases line up with TRBD1. CDR3 region: CASSLSGQGTNEQYF. CDR3 DNA sequence: TGTGCCAGCAGCTTATCAGGACAGGGGACAAACGAGCAGTACTTC.